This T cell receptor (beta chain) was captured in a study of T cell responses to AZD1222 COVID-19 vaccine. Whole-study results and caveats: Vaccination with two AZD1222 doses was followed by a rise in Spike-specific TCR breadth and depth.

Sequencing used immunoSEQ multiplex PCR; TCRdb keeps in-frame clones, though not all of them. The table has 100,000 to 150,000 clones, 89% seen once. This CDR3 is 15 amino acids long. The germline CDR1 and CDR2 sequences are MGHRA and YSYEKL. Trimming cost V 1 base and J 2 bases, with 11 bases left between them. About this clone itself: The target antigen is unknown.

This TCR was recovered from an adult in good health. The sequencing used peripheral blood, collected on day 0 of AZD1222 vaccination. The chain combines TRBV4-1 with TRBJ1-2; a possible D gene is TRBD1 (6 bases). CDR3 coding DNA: TGCGCCAGCAGCCAAGGATTCAGGGGAAACTATGGCTACACCTTC. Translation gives CASSQGFRGNYGYTF.